This T cell receptor beta chain appears in the sequencing data of a study of blood T cells in healthy people across ages. As for this clonotype: The antigen is unknown.

It was with a sample-barcoded 5' primer and a J-beta primer mix that a second PCR of roughly 7 to 12 cycles was run. Researchers report that a template-switch adaptor with 12 random nucleotides tagged each cDNA molecule. TCRdb re-analysed the 5' RACE reads in MiXCR, keeping a single row per CDR3 protein. The sample records roughly 500,000 distinct CDR3 sequences, about 26% being singletons. The study, taken as a whole, reports: Higher diversity and more naive CD4+ cells were features of long-lived donors, compared to aged donors. Using unsorted PBMCs precluded a conclusive naive versus antigen-experienced comparison.

The receptor was derived from a woman in her seventies in good health. Material: blood.

The CDR3 nucleotides are TGCAGTGCTAGCCCCTCAGAAGCGGGGATCCCAGATACGCAGTATTTT. Translating gives CSASPSEAGIPDTQYF. The chain is built from TRBV20-1 and TRBJ2-3, with 7 bases matching TRBD2. From germline, CDR1 is DFQATT and CDR2 SNEGSKA (reference sequence). J gave up 4 bases and V 3 bases, and 13 bases lay outside the gene matches. The CDR3 loop spans 16 amino acids.